Below are 11 T cell receptor beta chains sequenced from a single sample in a study of blood T cell repertoires in COVID-19. Measured with immunoSEQ multiplex PCR; TCRdb has only the in-frame clones, and not every one. The sample yields about 58,000 clones, 77% seen once. The sample taken for sequencing was peripheral blood. Every receptor here comes from a human donor in a cohort sampled during active COVID-19.

The chain couples TRBV7-9 to TRBJ2-1; D remains unclear. V gave up 1 base and J gave up 15 bases, with 10 bases separating them. The germline gives CDR1 SEHNR, CDR2 FQNEAQ (reference sequence). The CDR3 is 11 amino acids. This CDR3 reads CASSLEPGGFF. The CDR3 nucleotides read TGTGCCAGCAGCTTAGAACCCGGTGGGTTCTTC. Based on the CDR3 plus reference TRBV7-9 and TRBJ2-1, the full variable domain is DTGVSQNPRHKITKRGQNVTFRCDPISEHNRLYWYRQTLGQGPEFLTYFQNEAQLEKSRLLSDRFSAERPKGSFSTLEIQRTEQGDSAMYLCASSLEPGGFFGPGTRLTVL.

J is TRBJ2-6 and V is TRBV25-1, with 7 bases lining up with TRBD1. Germline values: CDR1 MGHDK, CDR2 SYGVNS. The CDR3 spans 17 residues. Losses at the gene ends were 4 bases for V and 2 bases for J; bases not matched to a gene: 8. The CDR3 DNA sequence: TGTGCCAGCAGTGTACAGGGGAGCGGAGCTGGGGCCAACGTCCTGACTTTC. This encodes CASSVQGSGAGANVLTF.

This clone was seen once. This chain uses TRBV4-3 with TRBJ2-1; 9 bases line up with TRBD2. The CDR3 length is 18 residues. J gave up 2 bases and V 0 bases, and 8 bases lay outside the gene matches. Germline assignment: CDR1 LGHNA and CDR2 YSLEER. Here the CDR3 reads CASSQELYSGGAYNEQFF. CDR3 nucleotide sequence: TGCGCCAGCAGCCAAGAATTATATAGCGGGGGCGCCTACAATGAGCAGTTCTTC.

This chain connects TRBV3-1 (or the pseudogene TRBV3-2) to TRBJ1-2, with D possibly TRBD1 on 6 matching bases. V was pared by 1 base and J by 4 bases, with 13 bases between. The CDR3 sequence is 15 residues long. CDR1 LGHDT and CDR2 YNNKEL come from the germline V gene (reference sequence). This CDR3 is CASSQVGTGIYGYTF. CDR3 DNA sequence: TGTGCCAGCAGCCAAGTGGGTACAGGGATCTATGGCTACACCTTC.

This clone has more than one count but fewer than ten. V and J are TRBV19 and TRBJ2-5, with 13 positions matching TRBD2. V gave up 5 bases and J gave up 5 bases; unmatched junction bases: 5. The CDR3 length is 15 residues. Germline loops: CDR1 LNHDA, CDR2 SQIVND (reference sequence). This chain's CDR3 is CASSFTSGRGETQYF. CDR3 in DNA: TGTGCCAGTAGTTTCACTAGCGGGAGGGGGGAGACCCAGTACTTC.

The chain has TRBV12-3 or TRBV12-4 and TRBJ1-5; D possibly corresponds to TRBD1 (6 bases). V was clipped by 7 bases and J by 4 bases, with 11 bases between them. This CDR3 has 13 amino acids. CDR3 in DNA: TGTGCCAGCACCCACAGGGATAATCAGCCCCAGCATTTT. This encodes CASTHRDNQPQHF.

The chain joins TRBV7-9 to TRBJ1-1; possible D gene TRBD1, 5 bases. The ends were cut back, 2 bases at V and 4 bases at J, with 8 bases in the middle. CDR1 is SEHNR, CDR2 FQNEAQ, per germline (reference sequence). CDR3 length: 13 amino acids. The CDR3 sequence: CASSLRGVTEAFF. The CDR3 DNA reads as TGTGCCAGCAGCTTAAGGGGCGTCACTGAAGCTTTCTTT. Drawing the rest from reference TRBV7-9 and TRBJ1-1, the complete variable domain is DTGVSQNPRHKITKRGQNVTFRCDPISEHNRLYWYRQTLGQGPEFLTYFQNEAQLEKSRLLSDRFSAERPKGSFSTLEIQRTEQGDSAMYLCASSLRGVTEAFFGQGTRLTVV.

The V call is TRBV6-5, the J call TRBJ2-2; D unresolved. CDR3 size: 13 residues. Germline V gene data show CDR1 as MNHEY and CDR2 as SVGAGI. V lost 8 bases, J lost 6 bases, and 13 bases lay in between. The CDR3 region is CASRPSGAGELFF. The CDR3 DNA is TGTGCCAGCCGTCCCTCGGGTGCCGGGGAGCTGTTTTTT.

V gene TRBV9 combines with J gene TRBJ1-1; D perhaps matches TRBD1 (5 bases). Trimming stripped 4 bases from V and 1 base from J, with 14 bases between. The CDR3 loop spans 15 amino acids. Germline assignment: CDR1 SGDLS and CDR2 YYNGEE. CDR3 nucleotide sequence: TGTGCCAGCAGCCCCGGGACTGCCTCGAACACTGAAGCTTTCTTT. Protein: CASSPGTASNTEAFF.

This clone was detected only a few times. The sample carries other DNA sequences with the same CDR3. The V and J genes are TRBV12-3 or TRBV12-4 and TRBJ2-1; D gene uncertain. Trimming removed 4 bases at V and 7 bases at J, with 5 bases between. The length of the CDR3 is 11 residues. CDR3 coding DNA: TGTGCCAGCAGTTCTTCTAATGAGCAGTTCTTC. Protein sequence: CASSSSNEQFF.

The chain uses TRBV20-1 and TRBJ2-7, with 10 nucleotides matching TRBD1. The germline gives CDR1 DFQATT, CDR2 SNEGSKA (reference sequence). V lost 3 bases and J lost 0; bases outside the gene matches: 2. The CDR3 spans 14 residues. The CDR3 coding sequence is TGCAGTGCTAGTGGGGACAGGGGCTCCTACGAGCAGTACTTC. Translated: CSASGDRGSYEQYF.